A selection of T cell receptor beta chains follows, all from one sample in a study of blood T cell repertoires in COVID-19. TCRdb keeps only in-frame clones here, not all; method: immunoSEQ multiplex PCR. The sample yields about 240,000 clones, about nine tenths seen once. Sequencing was done on a sample of peripheral blood. Receptors originate from a man younger than 45 with COVID-19, enrolled during active disease. CDR3s include the opening cysteine and the closing phenylalanine or tryptophan. D genes are given only for firm matches. The size of a clone is reported for some rows only, either as once, few or many, or as a class for expanded clones.

.	.	TRBJ1-5	TRBV6-5	CASSYSILENQPQHF	TGTGCCAGCAGTTACTCGATACTCGAGAATCAGCCCCAGCATTTT
.	.	TRBJ1-4	TRBV18	CASSPVSGQNEKLFF	TGTGCCAGCTCACCCGTTTCAGGACAGAATGAAAAACTGTTTTTT
.	.	TRBJ1-2	TRBV30	CAWTRQGSGYGYTF	TGTGCCTGGACCCGGCAGGGGTCAGGCTATGGCTACACCTTC
.	.	TRBJ1-4	TRBV6-2/TRBV6-3	CASSYSGALTNEKLFF	TGTGCCAGCAGTTACTCGGGGGCCCTGACCAATGAAAAACTGTTTTTT
.	TRBD1	TRBJ1-5	TRBV2	CASARTGGNQPQHF	TGTGCCAGCGCACGGACAGGGGGCAATCAGCCCCAGCATTTT
.	.	TRBJ1-1	TRBV24-1	CATSARGSTEAFF	TGTGCCACCAGTGCCAGGGGATCAACTGAAGCTTTCTTT
once	TRBD1	TRBJ2-7	TRBV5-1	CASSLGDSTYEQYF	TGCGCCAGCAGCTTGGGGGACAGTACCTACGAGCAGTACTTC
.	TRBD1	TRBJ1-1	TRBV2	CASSLQGRDTEAFF	TGTGCCAGCAGTCTACAGGGGCGGGACACTGAAGCTTTCTTT
.	.	TRBJ1-2	TRBV4-1	CASSQERGFGYGYTF	TGCGCCAGCAGCCAAGAAAGAGGCTTCGGGTATGGCTACACCTTC
once	.	TRBJ1-4	TRBV5-6	CASSMDFSNEKLFF	TGTGCCAGCAGCATGGACTTCTCTAATGAAAAACTGTTTTTT
few	.	TRBJ1-1	TRBV7-2	CASRSERRSLANTEAFF	TGTGCCAGCAGGTCAGAGCGTCGCAGCTTGGCGAACACTGAAGCTTTCTTT
.	TRBD1	TRBJ1-1	TRBV7-6	CASSLGSGTGEAFF	TGTGCCAGCAGCTTAGGGTCAGGGACAGGCGAAGCTTTCTTT
.	.	TRBJ2-3	TRBV6-5	CASSWTDTDTQYF	TGTGCCAGCAGTTGGACTGACACAGATACGCAGTATTTT
.	.	TRBJ2-1	TRBV5-5	CASSLAGVWNEQFF	TGTGCCAGCAGCTTGGCAGGGGTTTGGAATGAGCAGTTCTTC
once	.	TRBJ1-3	TRBV6-5	CASSYNLGAGNTIYF	TGTGCCAGCAGTTACAACCTGGGCGCTGGAAACACCATATATTTT
.	TRBD1	TRBJ1-2	TRBV6-2/TRBV6-3	CASSYGGVTGKYGYTF	TGTGCCAGCAGTTACGGGGGCGTGACAGGGAAGTATGGCTACACCTTC
.	TRBD2	TRBJ2-3	TRBV6-2/TRBV6-3	CASSYGPSSGGMGTQYF	TGTGCCAGCAGTTACGGCCCCTCTAGCGGGGGAATGGGTACGCAGTATTTT